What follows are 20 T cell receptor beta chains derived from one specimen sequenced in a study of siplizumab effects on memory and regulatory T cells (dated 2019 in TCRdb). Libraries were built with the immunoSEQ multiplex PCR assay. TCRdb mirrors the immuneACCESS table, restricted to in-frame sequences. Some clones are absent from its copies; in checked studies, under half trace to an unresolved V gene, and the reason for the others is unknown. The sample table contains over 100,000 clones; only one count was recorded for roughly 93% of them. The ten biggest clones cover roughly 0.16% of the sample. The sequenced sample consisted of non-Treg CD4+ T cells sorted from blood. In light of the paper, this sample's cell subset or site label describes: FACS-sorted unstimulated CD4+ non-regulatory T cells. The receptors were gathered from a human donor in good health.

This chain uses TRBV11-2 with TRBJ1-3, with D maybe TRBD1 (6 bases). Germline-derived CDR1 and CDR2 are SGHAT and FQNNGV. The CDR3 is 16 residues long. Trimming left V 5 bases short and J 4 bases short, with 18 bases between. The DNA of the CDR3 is TGTGCCAGCAGCCTCTTAGGGGGGGCGCAGGGAAACACCATATATTTT. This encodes CASSLLGGAQGNTIYF.

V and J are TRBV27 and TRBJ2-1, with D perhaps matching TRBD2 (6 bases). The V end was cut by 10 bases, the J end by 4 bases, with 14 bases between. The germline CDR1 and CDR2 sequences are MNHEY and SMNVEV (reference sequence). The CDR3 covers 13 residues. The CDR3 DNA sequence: TGTGCCATCAGGCCTGGAGGGTACAATGAGCAGTTCTTC. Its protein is CAIRPGGYNEQFF.

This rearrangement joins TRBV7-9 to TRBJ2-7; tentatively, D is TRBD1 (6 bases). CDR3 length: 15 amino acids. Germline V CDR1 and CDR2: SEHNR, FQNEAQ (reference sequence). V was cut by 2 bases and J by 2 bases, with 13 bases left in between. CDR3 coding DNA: TGTGCCAGCAGCTTATGGACAGATAAAACCTACGAGCAGTACTTC. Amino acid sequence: CASSLWTDKTYEQYF.

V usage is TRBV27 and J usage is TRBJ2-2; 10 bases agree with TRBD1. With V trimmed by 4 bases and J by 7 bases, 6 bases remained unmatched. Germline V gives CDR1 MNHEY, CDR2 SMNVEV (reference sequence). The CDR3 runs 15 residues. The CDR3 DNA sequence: TGTGCCAGCAGTTCCCGGGACAGGGGTGGCGGGGAGCTGTTTTTT. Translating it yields CASSSRDRGGGELFF.

In DNA form, the CDR3 reads TGCGCCAGCAGCGGAGGACAGGGGACGGGAAACACCATATATTTT. Translation: CASSGGQGTGNTIYF. The genes are TRBV4-1 and TRBJ1-3, with 9 bases aligning to TRBD1. J gave up 4 bases and V 5 bases, and 6 bases lay outside the gene matches. The CDR3 runs 15 residues. Germline CDR1 reads MGHRA; CDR2 reads YSYEKL.

The CDR3 loop reads CASSATGKDLGYEQYF. The CDR3 nucleotides are TGTGCCAGCAGCGCGACAGGGAAAGACCTCGGGTACGAGCAGTACTTC. The chain joins TRBV9 to TRBJ2-7; 7 bases are shared with TRBD1. This CDR3 region has 16 residues. The J segment lost 4 bases and the V segment lost 3 bases, leaving 13 bases of the junction unmatched. Germline V gene lookup returns CDR1 SGDLS and CDR2 YYNGEE.

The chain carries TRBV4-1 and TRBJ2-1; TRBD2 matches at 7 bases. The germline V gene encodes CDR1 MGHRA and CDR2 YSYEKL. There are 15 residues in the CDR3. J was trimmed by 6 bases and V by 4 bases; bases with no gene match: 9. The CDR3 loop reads CASSRTPASGNEQFF. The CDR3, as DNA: TGCGCCAGCAGCCGTACCCCGGCTAGCGGCAATGAGCAGTTCTTC.

The CDR3 here is CASSGGRAPETQYF. The CDR3 DNA sequence: TGTGCCAGCAGTGGGGGCAGGGCGCCGGAGACCCAGTACTTC. V usage is TRBV2 and J usage is TRBJ2-5; perhaps TRBD1 as D (5 bases). The CDR3 runs 14 residues. Germline V gene sequence: CDR1 SNHLY, CDR2 FYNNEI. Trimming pared 4 bases from V and 5 bases from J, leaving 14 bases between.

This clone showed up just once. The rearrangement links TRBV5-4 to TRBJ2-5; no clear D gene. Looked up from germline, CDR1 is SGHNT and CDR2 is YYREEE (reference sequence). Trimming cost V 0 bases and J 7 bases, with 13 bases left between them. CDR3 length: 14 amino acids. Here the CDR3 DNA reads TGTGCCAGCAGCTTGGCCAAGGATAGAGGGACCCAGTACTTC. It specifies CASSLAKDRGTQYF. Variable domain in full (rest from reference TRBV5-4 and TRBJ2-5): ETGVTQSPTHLIKTRGQQVTLRCSSQSGHNTVSWYQQALGQGPQFIFQYYREEENGRGNFPPRFSGLQFPNYSSELNVNALELDDSALYLCASSLAKDRGTQYFGPGTRLLVL.

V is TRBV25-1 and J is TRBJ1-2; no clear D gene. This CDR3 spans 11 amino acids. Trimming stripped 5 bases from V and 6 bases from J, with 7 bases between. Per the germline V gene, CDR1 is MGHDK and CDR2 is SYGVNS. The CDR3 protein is CASSHNNGYTF. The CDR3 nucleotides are TGTGCCAGCAGTCACAATAATGGCTACACCTTC.

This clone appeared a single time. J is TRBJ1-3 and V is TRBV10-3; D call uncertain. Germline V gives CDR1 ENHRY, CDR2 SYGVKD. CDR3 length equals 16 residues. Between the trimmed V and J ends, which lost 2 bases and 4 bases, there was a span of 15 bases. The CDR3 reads CAISEAHSSEGNTIYF. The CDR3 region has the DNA TGTGCCATCAGTGAGGCCCATAGTTCGGAGGGAAACACCATATATTTT.

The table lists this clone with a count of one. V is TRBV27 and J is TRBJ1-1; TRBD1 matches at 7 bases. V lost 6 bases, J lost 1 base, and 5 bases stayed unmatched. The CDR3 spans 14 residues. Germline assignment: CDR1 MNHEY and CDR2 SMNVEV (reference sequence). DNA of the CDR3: TGTGCCAGCAGAGGGGACAGAGGGAACACTGAAGCTTTCTTT. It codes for CASRGDRGNTEAFF.

The CDR3 DNA follows: TGTGCCAGCAGCCCCGGGACTAGCGGAACAGATACGCAGTATTTT. Protein: CASSPGTSGTDTQYF. The genes are TRBV7-2 and TRBJ2-3, with 11 bases fitting TRBD2. This CDR3 spans 15 amino acids. Germline CDR1 reads SGHTA; CDR2 reads FQGNSA. V shed 5 bases and J 3 bases; nucleotides not matched to a gene: 4.

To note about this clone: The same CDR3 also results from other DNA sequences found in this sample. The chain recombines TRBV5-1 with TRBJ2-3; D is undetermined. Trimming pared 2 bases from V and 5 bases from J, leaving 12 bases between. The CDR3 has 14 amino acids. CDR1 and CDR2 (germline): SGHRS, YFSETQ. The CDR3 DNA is TGCGCCAGCAGCTTAGGCACGGAAGGAGATACGCAGTATTTT. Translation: CASSLGTEGDTQYF.

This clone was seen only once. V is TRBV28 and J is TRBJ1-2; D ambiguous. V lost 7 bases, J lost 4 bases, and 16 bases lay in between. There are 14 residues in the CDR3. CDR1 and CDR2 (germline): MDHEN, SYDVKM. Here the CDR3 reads CASNSYGRIYGYTF. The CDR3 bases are TGTGCCAGCAACTCATATGGACGGATCTATGGCTACACCTTC.

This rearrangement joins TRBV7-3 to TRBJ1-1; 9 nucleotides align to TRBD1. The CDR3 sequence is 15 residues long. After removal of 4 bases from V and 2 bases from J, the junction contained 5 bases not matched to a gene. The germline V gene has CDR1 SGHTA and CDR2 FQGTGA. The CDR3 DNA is TGTGCCAGCAGCTCCCAGACAGGGGGTAACACTGAAGCTTTCTTT. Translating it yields CASSSQTGGNTEAFF.

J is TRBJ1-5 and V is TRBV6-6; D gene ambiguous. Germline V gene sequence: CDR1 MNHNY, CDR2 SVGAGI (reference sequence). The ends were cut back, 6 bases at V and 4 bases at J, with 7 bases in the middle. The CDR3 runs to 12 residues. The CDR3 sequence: CASSMGNQPQHF. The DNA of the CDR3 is TGTGCCAGCAGCATGGGGAATCAGCCCCAGCATTTT.

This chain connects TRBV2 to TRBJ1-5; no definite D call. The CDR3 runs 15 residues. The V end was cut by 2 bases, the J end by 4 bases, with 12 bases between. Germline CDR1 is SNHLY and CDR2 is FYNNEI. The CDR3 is CASSESRAYNQPQHF. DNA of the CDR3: TGTGCCAGCAGTGAAAGTAGGGCGTATAATCAGCCCCAGCATTTT.

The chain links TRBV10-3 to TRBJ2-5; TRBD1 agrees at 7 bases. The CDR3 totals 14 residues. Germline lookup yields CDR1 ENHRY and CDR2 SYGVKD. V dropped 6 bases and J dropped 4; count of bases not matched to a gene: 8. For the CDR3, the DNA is TGTGCCATCAGGCCCGGACAGGTCAGAGAGACCCAGTACTTC. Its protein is CAIRPGQVRETQYF.

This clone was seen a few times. Here the CDR3 DNA reads TGTGCCAGCAGTGGACAGGTGAACACTGAAGCTTTCTTT. Encoded protein: CASSGQVNTEAFF. V usage is TRBV2 and J usage is TRBJ1-1; weak D call: TRBD1 (6 bases). Trimming shortened V by 4 bases and J by 0 bases, and 6 bases separated the two germline ends. Germline values: CDR1 SNHLY, CDR2 FYNNEI. This CDR3 is built from 13 residues.